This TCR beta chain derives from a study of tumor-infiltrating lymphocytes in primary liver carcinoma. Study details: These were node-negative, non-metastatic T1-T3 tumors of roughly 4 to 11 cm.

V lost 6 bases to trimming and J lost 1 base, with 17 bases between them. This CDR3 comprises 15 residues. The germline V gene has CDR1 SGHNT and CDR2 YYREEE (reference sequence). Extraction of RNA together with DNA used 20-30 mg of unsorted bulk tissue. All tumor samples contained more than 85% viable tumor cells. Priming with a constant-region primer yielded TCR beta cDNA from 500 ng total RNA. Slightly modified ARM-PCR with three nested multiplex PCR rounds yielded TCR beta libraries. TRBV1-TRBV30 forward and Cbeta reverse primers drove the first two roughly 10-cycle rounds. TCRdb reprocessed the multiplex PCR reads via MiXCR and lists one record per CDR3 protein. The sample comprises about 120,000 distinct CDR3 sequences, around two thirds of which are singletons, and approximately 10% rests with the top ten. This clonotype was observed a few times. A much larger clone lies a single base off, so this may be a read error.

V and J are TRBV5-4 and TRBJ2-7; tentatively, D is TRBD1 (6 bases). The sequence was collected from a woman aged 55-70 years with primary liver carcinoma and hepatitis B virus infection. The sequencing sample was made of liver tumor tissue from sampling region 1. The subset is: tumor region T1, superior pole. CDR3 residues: CASIGNRDNSYEQYF. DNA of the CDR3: TGTGCCAGCATCGGGAACCGGGACAATTCCTACGAGCAGTACTTC. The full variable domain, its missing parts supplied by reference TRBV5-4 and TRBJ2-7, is ETGVTQSPTHLIKTRGQQVTLRCSSQSGHNTVSWYQQALGQGPQFIFQYYREEENGRGNFPPRFSGLQFPNYSSELNVNALELDDSALYLCASIGNRDNSYEQYFGPGTRLTVT.